This TCR beta chain was recorded in a study of control samples from healthy donors and cancer patients. Data came from immunoSEQ multiplex PCR; TCRdb stores just in-frame clones and leaves some out. The sample consists of 95,000 to 150,000 clones, approximately 89% of them appearing once. The sequence came from a woman between 18 and 29 years old in good health. Sequenced: blood.

CDR3 region: CASSLGAAYNEQFF. For the CDR3, the DNA is TGTGCCAGCAGCTTAGGCGCCGCCTACAATGAGCAGTTCTTC. The chain couples TRBV7-2 to TRBJ2-1; D is undetermined. Germline CDR1 reads SGHTA; CDR2 reads FQGNSA. V was cut by 1 base and J by 2 bases, with 6 bases left in between. This CDR3 is built from 14 residues.